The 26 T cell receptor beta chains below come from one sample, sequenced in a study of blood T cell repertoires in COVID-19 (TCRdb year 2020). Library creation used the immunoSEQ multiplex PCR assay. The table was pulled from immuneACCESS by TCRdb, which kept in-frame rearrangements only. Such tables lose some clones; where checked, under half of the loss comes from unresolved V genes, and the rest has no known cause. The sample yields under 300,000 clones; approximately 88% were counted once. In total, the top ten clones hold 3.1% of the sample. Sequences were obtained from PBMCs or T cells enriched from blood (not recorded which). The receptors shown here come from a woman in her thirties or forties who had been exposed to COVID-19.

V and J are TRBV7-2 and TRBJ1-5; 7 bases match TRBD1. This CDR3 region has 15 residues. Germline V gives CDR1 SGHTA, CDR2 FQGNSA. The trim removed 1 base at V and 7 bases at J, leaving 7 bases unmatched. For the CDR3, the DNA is TGTGCCAGCAGCTTAGACAGGGGTACCATCCAGCCCCAGCATTTT. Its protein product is CASSLDRGTIQPQHF. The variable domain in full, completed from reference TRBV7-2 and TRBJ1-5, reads GAGVSQSPSNKVTEKGKDVELRCDPISGHTALYWYRQSLGQGLEFLIYFQGNSAPDKSGLPSDRFSAERTGGSVSTLTIQRTQQEDSAVYLCASSLDRGTIQPQHFGDGTRLSIL.

CDR3 region: CASCSPGDTGNTIYF. DNA of the CDR3: TGTGCCAGCTGTTCACCGGGAGACACTGGAAACACCATATATTTT. The chain recombines TRBV6-5 with TRBJ1-3; D gene ambiguous. CDR1 is MNHEY and CDR2 is SVGAGI in the germline V gene. The CDR3 covers 15 residues. Trimming pared 8 bases from V and 2 bases from J, leaving 16 bases between.

Here the CDR3 reads CASSYSYQGVYEQYF. The CDR3 region has the DNA TGTGCCAGCAGTTACTCTTACCAGGGTGTCTACGAGCAGTACTTC. The rearrangement links TRBV6-5 to TRBJ2-7, with a weak D call TRBD1 (5 bases). The CDR3 spans 15 residues. V shed 0 bases and J shed 3 bases, with 12 bases lying between them. CDR1 and CDR2 from the germline V gene are MNHEY and SVGAGI.

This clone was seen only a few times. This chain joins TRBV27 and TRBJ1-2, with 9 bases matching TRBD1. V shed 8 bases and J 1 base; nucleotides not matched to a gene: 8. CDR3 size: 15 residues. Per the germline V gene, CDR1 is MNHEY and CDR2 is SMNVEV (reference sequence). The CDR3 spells CASGGTGIGNYGYTF. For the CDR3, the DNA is TGTGCCAGCGGAGGGACAGGGATAGGTAACTATGGCTACACCTTC.

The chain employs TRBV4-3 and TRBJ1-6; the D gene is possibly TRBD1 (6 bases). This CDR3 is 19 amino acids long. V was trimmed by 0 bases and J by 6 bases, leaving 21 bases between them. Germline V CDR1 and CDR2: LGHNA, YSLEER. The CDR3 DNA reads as TGCGCCAGCAGCCAAGATGATGAGTATGGGGGGGGCGGTAATTCACCCCTCCACTTT. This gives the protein CASSQDDEYGGGGNSPLHF.

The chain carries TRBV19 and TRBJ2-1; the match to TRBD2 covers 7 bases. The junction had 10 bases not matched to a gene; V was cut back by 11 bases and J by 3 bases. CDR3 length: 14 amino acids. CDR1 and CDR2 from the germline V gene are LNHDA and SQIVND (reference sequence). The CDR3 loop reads CAPTGGPHYNEQFF. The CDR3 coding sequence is TGTGCCCCCACGGGGGGACCTCACTACAATGAGCAGTTCTTC.

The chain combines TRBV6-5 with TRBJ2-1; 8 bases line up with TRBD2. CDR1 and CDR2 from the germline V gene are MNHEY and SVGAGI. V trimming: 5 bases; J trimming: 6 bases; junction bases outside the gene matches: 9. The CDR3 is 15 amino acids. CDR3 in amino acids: CASSPTSGSGNEQFF. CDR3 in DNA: TGTGCCAGCAGTCCTACTAGCGGTTCGGGCAATGAGCAGTTCTTC.

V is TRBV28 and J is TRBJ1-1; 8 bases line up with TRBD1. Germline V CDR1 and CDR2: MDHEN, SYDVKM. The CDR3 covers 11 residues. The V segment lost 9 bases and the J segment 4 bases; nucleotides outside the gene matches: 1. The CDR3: CASQGATEAFF. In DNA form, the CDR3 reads TGTGCCAGTCAGGGGGCCACTGAAGCTTTCTTT.

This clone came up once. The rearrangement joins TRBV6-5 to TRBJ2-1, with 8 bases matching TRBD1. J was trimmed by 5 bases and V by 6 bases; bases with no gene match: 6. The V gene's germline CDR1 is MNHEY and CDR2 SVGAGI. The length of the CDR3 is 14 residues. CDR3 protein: CASRPGGGDNEQFF. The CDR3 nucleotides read TGTGCCAGCAGGCCAGGGGGCGGGGACAATGAGCAGTTCTTC.

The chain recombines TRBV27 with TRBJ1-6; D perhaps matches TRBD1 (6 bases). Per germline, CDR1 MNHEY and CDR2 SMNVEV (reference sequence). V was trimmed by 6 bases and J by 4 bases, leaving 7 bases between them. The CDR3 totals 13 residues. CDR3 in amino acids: CASRDSYNSPLHF. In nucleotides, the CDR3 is TGTGCCAGCAGGGACAGTTATAATTCACCCCTCCACTTT.

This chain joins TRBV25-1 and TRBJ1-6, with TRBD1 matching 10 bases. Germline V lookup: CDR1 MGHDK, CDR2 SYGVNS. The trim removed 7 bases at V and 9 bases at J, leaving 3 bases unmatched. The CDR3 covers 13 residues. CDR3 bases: TGTGCCAGCAAGGGACAGGGGAGTTCACCCCTCCACTTT. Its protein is CASKGQGSSPLHF.

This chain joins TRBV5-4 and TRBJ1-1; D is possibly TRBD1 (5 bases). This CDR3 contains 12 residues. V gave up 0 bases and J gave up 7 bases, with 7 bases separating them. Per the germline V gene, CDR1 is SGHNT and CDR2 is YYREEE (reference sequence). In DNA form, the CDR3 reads TGTGCCAGCAGCTTGGGGACACTTGAAGCTTTCTTT. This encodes CASSLGTLEAFF.

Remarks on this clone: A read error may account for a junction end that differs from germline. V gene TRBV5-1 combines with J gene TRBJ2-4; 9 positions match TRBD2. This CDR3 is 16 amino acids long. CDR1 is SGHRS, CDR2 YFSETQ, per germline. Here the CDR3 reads CASSPLLRGGADIQYF. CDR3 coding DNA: TGTGCCAGCAGCCCGCTCCTCCGCGGGGGGGCGGACATTCAGTACTTC.

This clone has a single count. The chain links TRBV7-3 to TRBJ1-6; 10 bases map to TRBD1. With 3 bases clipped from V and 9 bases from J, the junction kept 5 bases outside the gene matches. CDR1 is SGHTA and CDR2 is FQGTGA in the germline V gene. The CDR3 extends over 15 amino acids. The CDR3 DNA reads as TGTGCCAGCAGCTTGACAGGGGGCGGAAGTTCACCCCTCCACTTT. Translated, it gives CASSLTGGGSSPLHF.

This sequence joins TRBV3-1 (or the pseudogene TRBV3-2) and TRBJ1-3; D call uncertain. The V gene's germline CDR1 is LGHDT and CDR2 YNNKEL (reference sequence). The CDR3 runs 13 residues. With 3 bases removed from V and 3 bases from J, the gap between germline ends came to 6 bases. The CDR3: CASSHAGGNTIYF. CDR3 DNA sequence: TGTGCCAGCAGCCACGCGGGTGGAAACACCATATATTTT.

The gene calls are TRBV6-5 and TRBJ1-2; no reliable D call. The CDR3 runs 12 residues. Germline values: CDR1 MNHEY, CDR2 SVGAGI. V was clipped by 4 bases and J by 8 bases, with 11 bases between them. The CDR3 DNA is TGTGCCAGCAGTTTCGGCGGTGTGGGCTACACCTTC. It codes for CASSFGGVGYTF.

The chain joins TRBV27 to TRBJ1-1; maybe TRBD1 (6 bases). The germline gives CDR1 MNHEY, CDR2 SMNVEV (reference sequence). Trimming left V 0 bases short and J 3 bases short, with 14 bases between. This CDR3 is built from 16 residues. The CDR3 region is CASSLSPLTGYTEAFF. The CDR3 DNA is TGTGCCAGCAGTTTATCCCCCTTAACAGGGTACACTGAAGCTTTCTTT.

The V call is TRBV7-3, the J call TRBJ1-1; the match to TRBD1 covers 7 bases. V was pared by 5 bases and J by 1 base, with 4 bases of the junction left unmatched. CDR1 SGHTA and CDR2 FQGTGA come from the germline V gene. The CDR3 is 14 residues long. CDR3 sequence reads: CASSIGQANTEAFF. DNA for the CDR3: TGTGCCAGCAGCATCGGACAGGCGAACACTGAAGCTTTCTTT. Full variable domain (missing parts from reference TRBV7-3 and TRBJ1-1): GAGVSQTPSNKVTEKGKYVELRCDPISGHTALYWYRQSLGQGPEFLIYFQGTGAADDSGLPNDRFFAVRPEGSVSTLKIQRTERGDSAVYLCASSIGQANTEAFFGQGTRLTVV.

In nucleotides, the CDR3 is TGTGCCAGCAGCTTACAGCCGGGAGGAGAAATATATTTT. It is translated as CASSLQPGGEIYF. The rearrangement uses TRBV7-9 and TRBJ1-3; no clear D. CDR3 length equals 13 residues. In germline, CDR1 is SEHNR, CDR2 FQNEAQ (reference sequence). Trimming shortened V by 2 bases and J by 13 bases, and 15 bases separated the two germline ends.

The CDR3 DNA follows: TGTGCCAGCAGTCCCTCCGGTAGCGGGAGAAGGGAGCAGTACGTC. Protein sequence: CASSPSGSGRREQYV. The V and J genes are TRBV27 and TRBJ2-7, with TRBD2 matching 9 bases. The germline V gene has CDR1 MNHEY and CDR2 SMNVEV (reference sequence). This CDR3 is 15 amino acids long. J gave up 7 bases and V 5 bases, and 12 bases lay outside the gene matches.

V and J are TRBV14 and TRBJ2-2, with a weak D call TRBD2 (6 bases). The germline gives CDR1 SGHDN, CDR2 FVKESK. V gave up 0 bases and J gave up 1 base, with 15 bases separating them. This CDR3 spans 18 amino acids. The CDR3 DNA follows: TGTGCCAGCAGCCAAGATTGGGGAGGAGCGCTGAACACCGGGGAGCTGTTTTTT. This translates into CASSQDWGGALNTGELFF.

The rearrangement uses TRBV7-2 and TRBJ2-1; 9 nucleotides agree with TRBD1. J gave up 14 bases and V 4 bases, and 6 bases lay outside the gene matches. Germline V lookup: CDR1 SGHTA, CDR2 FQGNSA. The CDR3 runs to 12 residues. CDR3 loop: CASSSLRDREFF. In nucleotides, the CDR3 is TGTGCCAGCAGCTCCTTGAGGGACAGGGAGTTCTTC.

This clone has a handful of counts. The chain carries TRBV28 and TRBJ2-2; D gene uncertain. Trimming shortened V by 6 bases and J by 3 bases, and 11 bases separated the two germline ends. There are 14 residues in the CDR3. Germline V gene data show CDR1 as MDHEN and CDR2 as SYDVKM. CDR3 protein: CASSPMRDTGELFF. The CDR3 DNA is TGTGCCAGCAGCCCTATGAGAGACACCGGGGAGCTGTTTTTT.

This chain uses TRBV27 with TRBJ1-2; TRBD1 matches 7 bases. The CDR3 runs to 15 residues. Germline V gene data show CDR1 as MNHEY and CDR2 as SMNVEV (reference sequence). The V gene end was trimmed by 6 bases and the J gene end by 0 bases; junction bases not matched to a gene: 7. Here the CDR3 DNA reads TGTGCCAGCAGGAACGACAGGGAAGCTAACTATGGCTACACCTTC. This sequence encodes CASRNDREANYGYTF.

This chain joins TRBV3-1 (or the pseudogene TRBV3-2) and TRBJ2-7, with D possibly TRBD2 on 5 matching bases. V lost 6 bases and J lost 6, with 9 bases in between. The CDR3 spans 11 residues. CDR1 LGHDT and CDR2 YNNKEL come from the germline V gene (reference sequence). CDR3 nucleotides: TGTGCCAGCAGATGGGAGAGCGAGCAGTACTTC. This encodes CASRWESEQYF.

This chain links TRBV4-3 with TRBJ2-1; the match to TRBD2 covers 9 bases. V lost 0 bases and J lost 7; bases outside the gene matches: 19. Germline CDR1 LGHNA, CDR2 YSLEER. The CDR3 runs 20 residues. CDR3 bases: TGCGCCAGCAGCCAAGATTCCCTCGGGGGTGTAAGCGGGAGGTTTAATGAGCAGTTCTTC. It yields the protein CASSQDSLGGVSGRFNEQFF.